This is a list of T cell receptor beta chains from one sample in a study of blood T cell repertoires in COVID-19. The assay was immunoSEQ multiplex PCR, and TCRdb's table has in-frame clones only and misses some. The table has 95,000 to 150,000 clones, 65% to 85% seen once; the top ten hold approximately 3.5%. Sequenced sample: PBMCs or T cells enriched from blood (not recorded which). The origin of the receptors is a woman between 25 and 40 years old who had recovered from COVID-19. The CDR3 runs from the conserved cysteine through the conserved F or W. D genes are given only for firm matches. Not all rows give a size; the values are once, few, many and, for expanded clones, a class.

TRBD1,TRBJ2-3,once,12,TRBV29-1,CSVRQGSDTQYF,TGCAGCGTCCGACAGGGTTCAGATACGCAGTATTTT
TRBD1,TRBJ1-2,-,13,TRBV6-5,CASRMDRGYGYTF,TGTGCCAGCAGGATGGACAGGGGCTATGGCTACACCTTC
-,TRBJ1-2,once,14,TRBV2,CASSERVSNYGYTF,TGTGCCAGCAGTGAACGGGTTTCCAACTATGGCTACACCTTC
TRBD1,TRBJ2-1,-,15,TRBV24-1,CATSDRTGSYNEQFF,TGTGCCACCAGTGACCGGACAGGCTCCTACAATGAGCAGTTCTTC
-,TRBJ1-4,-,14,TRBV7-8,CASSFRTSNEKLFF,TGTGCCAGCAGCTTCAGGACATCGAATGAAAAACTGTTTTTT
TRBD1,TRBJ2-5,-,15,TRBV11-3,CASSQGQAIQETQYF,TGTGCCAGCAGCCAAGGACAGGCCATCCAAGAGACCCAGTACTTC
-,TRBJ1-2,-,12,TRBV28,CASSSRYYGYTF,TGTGCCAGCAGTTCGCGATACTATGGCTACACCTTC
TRBD2,TRBJ2-1,-,16,TRBV28,CASSPPWASGGGSQFF,TGTGCCAGCAGTCCCCCATGGGCTAGCGGGGGCGGCTCGCAGTTCTTC
-,TRBJ2-7,-,14,TRBV10-3,CAISETGMIDEQYF,TGTGCCATCAGTGAGACAGGGATGATAGACGAGCAGTACTTC
TRBD1,TRBJ2-2,-,13,TRBV28,CASSDRGPGELFF,TGTGCCAGCAGTGACAGGGGGCCCGGGGAGCTGTTTTTT
TRBD1,TRBJ1-6,few,18,TRBV4-1,CASSLTPQPTGGNSPLHF,TGCGCCAGCAGCCTCACCCCCCAACCGACAGGGGGTAATTCACCCCTCCACTTT
TRBD1,TRBJ2-5,-,16,TRBV5-5,CASSAIRTGGAETQYF,TGTGCCAGCAGCGCTATAAGGACAGGGGGGGCTGAGACCCAGTACTTC
-,TRBJ2-7,many,17,TRBV12-2,CASRLGRCSGGSYEQYF,TGTGCAAGTCGCTTGGGGCGGTGCTCGGGCGGCTCCTACGAGCAGTACTTC
-,TRBJ1-4,-,14,TRBV5-4,CASSLDAGVGKLFF,TGTGCCAGCAGCTTGGATGCAGGGGTGGGAAAACTGTTTTTT
TRBD2,TRBJ2-1,once,16,TRBV5-4,CASRPTLAGGFNEQFF,TGTGCCAGCAGGCCAACACTAGCGGGAGGATTCAATGAGCAGTTCTTC
-,TRBJ1-4,-,16,TRBV11-1,CASSLGVWASNEKLFF,TGTGCCAGCAGCTTAGGAGTGTGGGCATCAAATGAAAAACTGTTTTTT
TRBD2,TRBJ2-1,-,15,TRBV19,CASSSRLAGGGEQFF,TGTGCCAGTAGTAGTCGACTAGCGGGAGGGGGTGAGCAGTTCTTC